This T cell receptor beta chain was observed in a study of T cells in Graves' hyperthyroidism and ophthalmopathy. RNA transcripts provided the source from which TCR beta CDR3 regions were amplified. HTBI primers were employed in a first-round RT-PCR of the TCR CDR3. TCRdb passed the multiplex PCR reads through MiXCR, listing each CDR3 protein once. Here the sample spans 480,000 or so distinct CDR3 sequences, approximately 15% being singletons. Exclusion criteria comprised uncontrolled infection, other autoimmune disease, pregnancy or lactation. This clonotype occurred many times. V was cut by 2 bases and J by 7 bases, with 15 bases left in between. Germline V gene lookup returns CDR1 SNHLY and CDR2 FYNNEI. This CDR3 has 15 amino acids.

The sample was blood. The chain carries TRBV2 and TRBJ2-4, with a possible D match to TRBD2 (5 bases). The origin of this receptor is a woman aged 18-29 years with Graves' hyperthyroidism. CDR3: CASSEFASKSNIQYF. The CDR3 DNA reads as TGTGCCAGCAGTGAATTCGCTAGCAAAAGCAACATTCAGTACTTC. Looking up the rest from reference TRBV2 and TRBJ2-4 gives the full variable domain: EPEVTQTPSHQVTQMGQEVILRCVPISNHLYFYWYRQILGQKVEFLVSFYNNEISEKSEIFDDQFSVERPDGSNFTLKIRSTKLEDSAMYFCASSEFASKSNIQYFGAGTRLSVL.